A selection of T cell receptor beta chains follows, all from one sample in a study of T cell changes during pregnancy in multiple sclerosis. The repertoire was sequenced with immunoSEQ multiplex PCR; TCRdb's copy has only in-frame clones and lacks some. The profile shows around 57,000 clones, 80% to 90% of them singletons. The material was peripheral blood, obtained in the first trimester of pregnancy. The receptors stem from a female donor with multiple sclerosis, enrolled in a pregnancy study. CDR3s include the opening cysteine and the closing phenylalanine or tryptophan. A D gene is named only where the DNA matches it firmly. Where a row states a size, it is once, few, many or the class of an expanded clone; other rows omit it.

15 | TRBD1 | TRBJ2-7 | TRBV6-1 | . | CASSHGQGQLYEQYF | TGTGCCAGCAGTCACGGACAGGGGCAGCTCTACGAGCAGTACTTC
15 | . | TRBJ1-3 | TRBV18 | . | CASSPSGIRGNTIYF | TGTGCCAGCTCACCATCGGGGATTCGGGGAAACACCATATATTTT
17 | . | TRBJ2-3 | TRBV7-6 | . | CASGEGGWPFSTDTQYF | TGTGCCAGCGGCGAGGGGGGGTGGCCTTTTAGCACAGATACGCAGTATTTT
14 | . | TRBJ2-6 | TRBV2 | . | CASSQRVGANVLTF | TGTGCCAGCAGTCAGAGGGTTGGGGCCAACGTCCTGACTTTC
19 | . | TRBJ1-2 | TRBV7-9 | . | CASSASMGFGVQGGDGYTF | TGTGCCAGCAGCGCCTCGATGGGCTTCGGTGTTCAGGGAGGAGATGGCTACACCTTC
15 | TRBD1 | TRBJ1-1 | TRBV30 | . | CACVFFDRANTEAFF | TGTGCCTGCGTCTTCTTCGACAGGGCGAACACTGAAGCTTTCTTT
15 | TRBD2 | TRBJ2-7 | TRBV27 | . | CASRPPGGPYGEQYF | TGTGCCAGCAGACCCCCGGGGGGGCCCTACGGAGAGCAGTACTTC
15 | . | TRBJ1-2 | TRBV28 | . | CASLRNGGTPYGYTF | TGTGCCAGCCTACGTAACGGGGGTACCCCCTATGGCTACACCTTC
15 | TRBD1 | TRBJ1-2 | TRBV6-6 | . | CASSLYTTGNYGYTF | TGTGCCAGCAGTCTATACACGACAGGGAACTATGGCTATACCTTC
13 | . | TRBJ2-7 | TRBV5-4 | . | CASTHPVSYEQYF | TGTGCCAGCACCCATCCGGTGAGCTACGAGCAGTACTTC
13 | . | TRBJ1-2 | TRBV7-9 | . | CASSPPAAGGYTF | TGTGCCAGCAGCCCACCCGCCGCCGGTGGCTACACCTTC
16 | TRBD2 | TRBJ2-7 | TRBV25-1 | once | CASSAPPTSGRYEQYF | TGTGCCAGCAGTGCTCCCCCGACTAGCGGACGCTACGAGCAGTACTTC
15 | TRBD1 | TRBJ1-1 | TRBV6-5 | . | CASSPFSGTGEEAFF | TGTGCCAGCAGTCCATTTTCCGGGACAGGGGAAGAAGCTTTCTTT
14 | TRBD1 | TRBJ1-2 | TRBV5-5 | . | CASTLLGTDYGYTF | TGTGCCAGCACCTTACTCGGGACAGACTATGGCTACACCTTC
13 | . | TRBJ2-7 | TRBV4-3 | . | CASSQDLAGEQYF | TGCGCCAGCAGCCAAGATCTCGCGGGCGAGCAGTACTTC
16 | . | TRBJ1-6 | TRBV7-2 | . | CASSSRQAGFNSPLHF | TGTGCCAGCAGCTCCAGACAGGCGGGTTTTAATTCACCCCTCCACTTT
15 | TRBD1 | TRBJ1-1 | TRBV2 | . | CASRIQGTLNTEAFF | TGTGCCAGCAGGATACAGGGGACTTTGAACACTGAAGCTTTCTTT
20 | TRBD1 | TRBJ2-6 | TRBV5-1 | . | CASSSPGTGSWSSGANVLTF | TGCGCCAGCAGCTCCCCCGGGACAGGGAGCTGGAGCTCTGGGGCCAACGTCCTGACTTTC
14 | . | TRBJ1-6 | TRBV5-6 | . | CASSLGAVNSPLHF | TGTGCCAGCAGCTTGGGGGCAGTGAATTCACCCCTCCACTTT
14 | . | TRBJ1-1 | TRBV6-1 | . | CASSAGGRATEAFF | TGTGCCAGCAGTGCCGGGGGGAGGGCCACTGAAGCTTTCTTT
14 | TRBD1 | TRBJ1-6 | TRBV5-1 | . | CASSPGTGGGPLHF | TGCGCCAGCAGCCCCGGGACAGGGGGAGGACCCCTCCACTTT
16 | . | TRBJ1-6 | TRBV7-8 | . | CASSPATDGYNSPLHF | TGTGCCAGCAGTCCAGCTACAGATGGATATAATTCACCCCTCCACTTT
15 | TRBD2 | TRBJ2-1 | TRBV18 | once | CASSSLAVVNNEQFF | TGTGCCAGCTCTTCACTAGCGGTCGTAAACAATGAGCAGTTCTTC
16 | . | TRBJ1-4 | TRBV7-8 | . | CASSFRRGGLPEKLFF | TGTGCCAGCAGCTTTCGAAGGGGAGGCCTCCCCGAAAAACTGTTTTTT
14 | . | TRBJ1-1 | TRBV5-6 | . | CASSLYGLGRRAFF | TGTGCCAGCAGCTTGTATGGACTCGGACGAAGAGCTTTCTTT
15 | . | TRBJ1-5 | TRBV7-6 | once | CASSLGKQGNQPQHF | TGTGCCAGCAGCTTAGGAAAACAGGGCAATCAGCCCCAGCATTTT
15 | TRBD2 | TRBJ2-3 | TRBV4-3 | . | CASSQIAGSTDTQYF | TGCGCCAGCAGCCAAATAGCGGGGAGCACAGATACGCAGTATTTT
14 | . | TRBJ2-5 | TRBV29-1 | . | CSVGPRGAQETQYF | TGCAGCGTGGGGCCGCGGGGAGCCCAAGAGACCCAGTACTTC
14 | . | TRBJ2-2 | TRBV6-5 | . | CASSYTSSAGELFF | TGTGCCAGCAGTTACACCTCTAGCGCCGGGGAGCTGTTTTTT
18 | TRBD1 | TRBJ2-2 | TRBV6-1 | . | CASSEGGTGLISAGELFF | TGTGCCAGCAGTGAAGGTGGGACAGGGTTGATCAGCGCCGGGGAGCTGTTTTTT
17 | . | TRBJ1-5 | TRBV6-8 | . | CASSYPYGRVGQSAQHF | TGTGCCAGCAGTTACCCTTATGGAAGGGTAGGACAATCAGCCCAGCATTTT
13 | . | TRBJ2-2 | TRBV7-3 | once | CASSLSGRGELFF | TGTGCCAGCAGCTTATCTGGGAGGGGGGAGCTGTTTTTT
15 | . | TRBJ1-4 | TRBV27 | . | CASSLESAVGEKLFF | TGTGCCAGCAGTTTAGAGTCGGCGGTCGGTGAAAAACTGTTTTTT
14 | . | TRBJ1-2 | TRBV19 | . | CASSTETGGYGYTF | TGTGCCAGTAGTACGGAGACGGGGGGCTATGGCTACACCTTC
16 | TRBD2 | TRBJ2-1 | TRBV6-1 | . | CASSEALSGRYYEQFF | TGTGCCAGCAGTGAAGCGTTAAGCGGGAGGTATTATGAGCAGTTCTTC
16 | . | TRBJ2-5 | TRBV5-1 | . | CASSLSGRGGGETQYF | TGCGCCAGCAGCTTGAGCGGTCGAGGCGGAGGAGAGACCCAGTACTTC
11 | . | TRBJ1-1 | TRBV20-1 | . | CSASGQLEAFF | TGCAGTGCTAGTGGACAGCTTGAAGCTTTCTTT
14 | . | TRBJ2-7 | TRBV4-3 | . | CASSQVGRDSEQYF | TGCGCCAGCAGCCAAGTGGGCAGGGATAGCGAGCAGTACTTC
14 | . | TRBJ2-3 | TRBV10-2 | . | CASRPRGEGDTQYF | TGCGCCAGCAGACCCAGGGGGGAAGGAGATACGCAGTATTTT
15 | . | TRBJ1-1 | TRBV9 | once | CASSVGSGVNTEAFF | TGTGCCAGCAGCGTAGGGTCAGGGGTGAACACTGAAGCTTTCTTT
15 | . | TRBJ2-1 | TRBV29-1 | . | CSATLGTHTYNEQFF | TGCAGCGCCACCCTAGGTACTCACACCTACAATGAGCAGTTCTTC
16 | TRBD2 | TRBJ2-7 | TRBV7-2 | once | CASSYLGSGRTYEQYF | TGTGCCAGCAGCTACCTGGGAAGCGGGAGAACCTACGAGCAGTACTTC
13 | . | TRBJ2-7 | TRBV7-9 | . | CASSLGRGGEQYF | TGTGCCAGCAGCTTGGGGCGCGGCGGCGAGCAGTACTTC
16 | . | TRBJ1-4 | TRBV19 | once | CASTDRAGATNEKLFF | TGTGCCAGTACGGATCGGGCGGGGGCAACTAATGAAAAACTGTTTTTT
16 | TRBD1 | TRBJ2-3 | TRBV5-4 | . | CASSSRQGKVADTQYF | TGTGCCAGCAGCTCAAGACAGGGAAAGGTGGCAGATACGCAGTATTTT
15 | . | TRBJ1-2 | TRBV4-1 | . | CASSQDMGGGYGYTF | TGCGCCAGCAGCCAAGACATGGGAGGGGGCTATGGCTACACCTTC
14 | . | TRBJ1-3 | TRBV2 | . | CASRGTHFGNTIYF | TGTGCCAGCAGGGGGACACATTTTGGAAACACCATATATTTT
16 | TRBD2 | TRBJ2-1 | TRBV6-6 | once | CASRDRTSGRADEQFF | TGTGCCAGCAGAGACAGGACTAGCGGGAGGGCCGATGAGCAGTTCTTC
13 | . | TRBJ2-5 | TRBV14 | . | CASSQNRAETQYF | TGTGCCAGCAGCCAGAACAGGGCTGAGACCCAGTACTTC
16 | . | TRBJ1-1 | TRBV9 | . | CASSPLNRAGSTEAFF | TGTGCCAGCAGCCCCCTTAACAGAGCTGGGAGCACTGAAGCTTTCTTT
14 | . | TRBJ2-2 | TRBV4-1 | once | CASSQEHLTGELFF | TGCGCCAGCAGCCAAGAACACCTCACCGGGGAGCTGTTTTTT
15 | . | TRBJ1-6 | TRBV4-2 | . | CASSQGRVNNSPLHF | TGTGCCAGCAGCCAAGGGCGGGTGAATAATTCACCCCTCCACTTT
15 | . | TRBJ1-5 | TRBV4-1 | . | CASSQDNGSNQPQHF | TGCGCCAGCAGCCAAGATAACGGGTCAAATCAGCCCCAGCATTTT
11 | TRBD1 | TRBJ1-2 | TRBV7-9 | . | CASKGAPGYTF | TGTGCCAGCAAGGGGGCTCCTGGCTACACCTTC
18 | TRBD2 | TRBJ2-1 | TRBV11-1 | . | CASSLAGSWAGGNNEQFF | TGTGCCAGCAGCTTAGCCGGGTCTTGGGCGGGGGGGAACAATGAGCAGTTCTTC
13 | . | TRBJ1-1 | TRBV7-9 | . | CASSLVPGPEAFF | TGTGCCAGCAGCTTAGTCCCAGGGCCCGAAGCTTTCTTT
14 | . | TRBJ2-7 | TRBV10-3 | . | CATQPTGITYEQYF | TGTGCCACCCAACCGACAGGAATTACCTACGAGCAGTACTTC
14 | . | TRBJ1-1 | TRBV9 | . | CASSAMGGNTEAFF | TGTGCCAGCAGCGCAATGGGGGGGAACACTGAAGCTTTCTTT
15 | . | TRBJ1-3 | TRBV2 | . | CASSEQYRSGNTIYF | TGTGCCAGCAGTGAACAGTATCGCTCTGGAAACACCATATATTTT
14 | . | TRBJ2-3 | TRBV12-1 | . | CASTPGSCTDTQYF | TGTGCCAGCACCCCGGGGTCTTGCACAGATACGCAGTATTTT